This TCR beta chain was found in a study of cytomegalovirus exposure and HLA in healthy donors. This clone appeared a single time. Generated by immunoSEQ multiplex PCR, the TCRdb table keeps only in-frame clones and is missing some. Among a few hundred thousand clones, 90% were seen once, and the ten largest hold 0.3% to 0.4%. The source material was PBMCs. The sequence was collected from a woman aged 18-30 years in good health and CMV-seronegative.

CDR3 nucleotides: TGCGCCAGCAGCTATTGGACAGAACCTAGTGAGCAGTTCTTC. Translating it yields CASSYWTEPSEQFF. The gene calls are TRBV5-1 and TRBJ2-1; D might be TRBD1 (6 bases). V was pared by 3 bases and J by 9 bases, with 16 bases between. This CDR3 spans 14 amino acids. Germline V CDR1 and CDR2: SGHRS, YFSETQ.